These 26 T cell receptor beta chains originate from one sample sequenced in a study of CD8+CD57+ T cells in acquired aplastic anemia. Researchers used genomic DNA as the template to profile TCR beta VDJ and CDR3. TCRdb re-derived calls from the reads in MiXCR, one entry per CDR3 protein. The repertoire includes 190,000 or so distinct CDR3 sequences, 61% of them detected once, and over 25% sits in the top ten. The sample taken for sequencing was sorted CD4+, CD8+, or CD8+CD57+ T cells (not recorded which) from PBMCs. These TCRs come from a human donor in good health.

This clonotype was seen repeatedly, ten times or more. The chain is built from TRBV2 and TRBJ2-3; no clear D. The V and J ends lost 3 bases and 4 bases respectively, with 14 bases between them. Germline lookup yields CDR1 SNHLY and CDR2 FYNNEI. This CDR3 region has 15 residues. CDR3: CASSDLGEVSDTQYF. The CDR3 DNA reads TGTGCCAGCAGTGACCTTGGTGAGGTCTCAGATACGCAGTATTTT.

The J gene is TRBJ2-5, the V gene TRBV20-1; no firm D call. Trimming shortened V by 0 bases and J by 4 bases, and 6 bases separated the two germline ends. Germline V gives CDR1 DFQATT, CDR2 SNEGSKA (reference sequence). This CDR3 is built from 12 residues. The DNA for the CDR3 is TGCAGTGCTAGAGAGGGCGGAGAGACCCAGTACTTC. It encodes CSAREGGETQYF.

This clonotype has a count of ten or more. V and J are TRBV14 and TRBJ2-7; D is ambiguous. V was pared by 4 bases and J by 3 bases, with 7 bases between. There are 12 residues in the CDR3. The germline V gene has CDR1 SGHDN and CDR2 FVKESK. In nucleotides, the CDR3 is TGTGCCAGCAGCCTCCTCCACTACGAGCAGTACTTC. Protein sequence: CASSLLHYEQYF.

The genes are TRBV5-1 and TRBJ2-3; no firm D call. Trimming took 0 bases from V and 0 from J, leaving 8 bases between them. This CDR3 region has 15 residues. The V gene's germline CDR1 is SGHRS and CDR2 YFSETQ. The CDR3 nucleotides are TGCGCCAGCAGCTTGGCGCCACCTAGCACAGATACGCAGTATTTT. Its protein is CASSLAPPSTDTQYF.

This clonotype was detected only once. A read error may be the cause here, since a much bigger clone is one base away. The chain links TRBV6-2 or TRBV6-3 to TRBJ1-5; tentative D call: TRBD1 (6 bases). CDR1 is MNHEY, CDR2 SVGEGT, per germline. The CDR3 runs 14 residues. In DNA form, the CDR3 reads TGTGCCAGCACCAGTGGGGGCGAAGCTCAGCCCCAGAATTTT. Residues: CASTSGGEAQPQNF.

Worth noting for this clonotype: A clone one base away is much larger, so this may be a read error. The J gene is TRBJ1-1, the V gene TRBV20-1; D is perhaps TRBD1 (6 bases). Germline V gives CDR1 DFQATT, CDR2 SNEGSKA (reference sequence). This CDR3 has 12 residues. The CDR3 protein is CSARQQGTKAFF. DNA for the CDR3: TGCAGTGCTAGGCAACAGGGCACTAAAGCTTTCTTT.

This clonotype is judged medium-sized. J is TRBJ1-2 and V is TRBV19; D call uncertain. This CDR3 is built from 11 residues. Trimming removed 5 bases from V and 10 bases from J, with 11 bases in between. The germline V gene encodes CDR1 LNHDA and CDR2 SQIVND (reference sequence). The CDR3 spells CASSDTALYTF. DNA of the CDR3: TGTGCCAGTAGTGATACTGCCCTCTACACCTTC.

The chain is built from TRBV6-5 and TRBJ2-3, with unresolved D. V gave up 5 bases and J gave up 1 base, with 7 bases separating them. The CDR3 contains 13 residues. Germline values: CDR1 MNHEY, CDR2 SVGAGI. The DNA of the CDR3 is TGTGCCAGCAGTCTAGTCCGCACAGATACGCAGTATTTT. This codes for CASSLVRTDTQYF.

This clonotype was found once. This rearrangement joins TRBV7-3 to TRBJ2-7; TRBD1 matches 9 bases. The germline CDR1 and CDR2 sequences are SGHTA and FQGTGA. The V gene end was trimmed by 3 bases and the J gene end by 3 bases; junction bases not matched to a gene: 6. CDR3 length equals 15 residues. For the CDR3, the DNA is TGTGCCAGCAGCTTGGGCTCGGGACAGGGCTACGAGCAGTACTTC. Translation: CASSLGSGQGYEQYF.

CDR3 sequence (DNA): TGTGCCAGCAGCCAAATGGGTCGGGACAAGGCTCCTCCCGAGCAGTACTTC. It codes for CASSQMGRDKAPPEQYF. The chain couples TRBV14 to TRBJ2-7; D perhaps matches TRBD1 (6 bases). V was trimmed by 2 bases and J by 6 bases, leaving 23 bases between them. CDR3 length: 17 amino acids. CDR1 SGHDN and CDR2 FVKESK come from the germline V gene.

This clonotype was seen only a few times. The CDR3 bases are TGTGCCACCAGCAGAGACCCGGGACGGGCCTACGAGCAGTACTTC. Protein product: CATSRDPGRAYEQYF. The chain couples TRBV15 to TRBJ2-7; D could derive from TRBD1 or TRBD2 (5 bases each). CDR1 and CDR2 (germline): LNHNV, YYDKDF (reference sequence). The CDR3 is made up of 15 amino acids. The V and J ends lost 0 bases and 2 bases respectively, with 11 bases between them.

DNA of the CDR3: TGTGCCAGCAGCCAGACAGGGGGCGCGTCTGGGGCCAACGTCCTGACTTTC. This encodes CASSQTGGASGANVLTF. The chain carries TRBV7-2 and TRBJ2-6, with 10 positions matching TRBD1. The junction had 5 bases not matched to a gene; V was cut back by 5 bases and J by 1 base. Germline V gives CDR1 SGHTA, CDR2 FQGNSA. The CDR3 runs to 17 residues.

The gene calls are TRBV7-6 and TRBJ2-7; D unresolved. Germline CDR1 and CDR2: SGHVS and FNYEAQ. The germline V and J ends were trimmed by 2 bases and 4 bases, with 12 bases remaining between them. The CDR3 length is 14 residues. CDR3: CASSLLRALYEQYF. The CDR3 region has the DNA TGTGCCAGCAGCTTACTCCGGGCCCTTTACGAGCAGTACTTC.

This chain uses TRBV12-5 with TRBJ1-2, with D possibly TRBD1 on 6 matching bases. The ends were cut back, 2 bases at V and 7 bases at J, with 14 bases in the middle. This CDR3 is 14 amino acids long. Germline V gene data show CDR1 as LGHNT and CDR2 as FRNRAP. The CDR3, as DNA: TGTGCTAGTGGTTTGCCCAACAGGGTAGGTGGCTACACCTTC. It translates to CASGLPNRVGGYTF.

The table lists this clonotype with a few counts. The V and J genes are TRBV14 and TRBJ1-4; D is uncertain. CDR1 is SGHDN and CDR2 is FVKESK in the germline V gene. This CDR3 region has 11 residues. Trimming pared 1 base from V and 11 bases from J, leaving 5 bases between. CDR3 DNA sequence: TGTGCCAGCAGCCAAGTACTGAAACTGTTTTTT. It translates to CASSQVLKLFF.

V and J are TRBV29-1 and TRBJ2-3; TRBD2 aligns across 9 bases. This CDR3 region has 16 residues. The germline gives CDR1 SQVTM, CDR2 ANQGSEA. J was trimmed by 1 base and V by 6 bases; bases with no gene match: 11. The DNA of the CDR3 is TGCAGCGTCGGGCTAGCGGGAAGGTTGGGCACAGATACGCAGTATTTT. Residues: CSVGLAGRLGTDTQYF.

This chain links TRBV2 with TRBJ1-5; 8 bases fit TRBD1. Germline values: CDR1 SNHLY, CDR2 FYNNEI. The CDR3 length is 15 residues. The V and J ends lost 7 bases and 2 bases, in that order; junction bases with no gene match: 7. The CDR3: CASTLDRAGNQPQHF. The CDR3 coding sequence is TGTGCCAGCACCCTGGACAGGGCGGGCAATCAGCCCCAGCATTTT.

Points on this clonotype: In this CDR3 the conserved last residue, phenylalanine or tryptophan, is missing, so a read error is likely. The limits of the CDR3 on the DNA are not certain, so only TCRdb's listed CDR3 is given. The rearrangement uses TRBV5-4 and TRBJ1-1; TRBD1, the D gene given by the table, was not confirmed from the DNA. Counting both end residues, the CDR3 totals 11 amino acids. Per the germline V gene, CDR1 is SGHNT and CDR2 is YYREEE (reference sequence). The CDR3 region is CASSQGTGDYY.

The chain recombines TRBV20-1 with TRBJ2-5; no reliable D call. The CDR3 runs 13 residues. Per germline, CDR1 DFQATT and CDR2 SNEGSKA (reference sequence). V was trimmed by 5 bases and J by 5 bases, leaving 15 bases between them. CDR3 protein: CSAHQGYGETQYF. In nucleotides, the CDR3 is TGCAGTGCTCACCAAGGATATGGGGAGACCCAGTACTTC.

This clonotype was detected only a few times. V and J are TRBV24-1 and TRBJ2-5; 11 bases match TRBD2. The CDR3 is made up of 13 amino acids. The V gene end was trimmed by 5 bases and the J gene end by 5 bases; junction bases not matched to a gene: 0. Germline CDR1 reads KGHDR; CDR2 reads SFDVKD. The CDR3 loop reads CATSASGRETQYF. CDR3 DNA sequence: TGTGCCACCAGTGCTAGCGGGAGGGAGACCCAGTACTTC.

To note about this clonotype: A much larger clone differs from this one at a single base, so this may be a read error. The gene calls are TRBV19 and TRBJ2-2, with TRBD1 matching over 11 bases. Looked up from germline, CDR1 is LNHDA and CDR2 is SQIVND (reference sequence). The CDR3 length is 16 residues. The V gene end was trimmed by 5 bases and the J gene end by 6 bases; junction bases not matched to a gene: 8. CDR3 DNA sequence: TGTGCCAGTAGTTTAGCAGGGGGACAGGGGGCCGGGGAGCTGTTTTTT. Protein sequence: CASSLAGGQGAGELFF.

This clonotype has a handful of counts. J is TRBJ1-1 and V is TRBV18, with D perhaps TRBD1 (6 bases). Trimming removed 2 bases from V and 6 bases from J, with 13 bases in between. This CDR3 comprises 14 residues. Germline CDR1 and CDR2: KGHSH and LQKENI. In nucleotides, the CDR3 is TGTGCCAGCTCACCAGTTCAAGGGGGGCCTGAAGCTTTCTTT. This sequence encodes CASSPVQGGPEAFF. The full variable domain, with the rest looked up from reference TRBV18 and TRBJ1-1, is NAGVMQNPRHLVRRRGQEARLRCSPMKGHSHVYWYRQLPEEGLKFMVYLQKENIIDESGMPKERFSAEFPKEGPSILRIQQVVRGDSAAYFCASSPVQGGPEAFFGQGTRLTVV.

The chain recombines TRBV7-6 with TRBJ1-3, with D unclear. CDR1 is SGHVS and CDR2 is FNYEAQ in the germline V gene. CDR3 length equals 16 residues. V shed 5 bases and J shed 0 bases, with 14 bases lying between them. The CDR3 DNA reads TGTGCCAGCAGCCCGGTGGGCGCGTCCTCTGGAAACACCATATATTTT. Amino acid sequence: CASSPVGASSGNTIYF.

The J gene is TRBJ1-2, the V gene TRBV9, with 7 bases matching TRBD1. J was trimmed by 4 bases and V by 3 bases; bases with no gene match: 9. This CDR3 is 15 amino acids long. Looked up from germline, CDR1 is SGDLS and CDR2 is YYNGEE. The CDR3: CASSAEGGAVYGYTF. The DNA for the CDR3 is TGTGCCAGCAGCGCTGAAGGGGGCGCGGTCTATGGCTACACCTTC.

V usage is TRBV19 and J usage is TRBJ1-1; no reliable D call. This CDR3 spans 15 amino acids. V was clipped by 0 bases and J by 1 base, with 9 bases between them. Germline CDR1 and CDR2: LNHDA and SQIVND (reference sequence). Written as DNA, the CDR3 is TGTGCCAGTAGTATAGACCGGCGGACGAACACTGAAGCTTTCTTT. Encoded protein: CASSIDRRTNTEAFF.

Details on this clonotype: A much larger clone differs by one base, so this may be a read error. The rearrangement uses TRBV4-1 and TRBJ2-7; a possible D gene is TRBD2 (5 bases). CDR3 size: 15 residues. CDR1 MGHRA and CDR2 YSYEKL come from the germline V gene. The CDR3 nucleotides are TGCGCCAGCAGCCAAGCCCGAGGGAGCTCCTACGAGCGGTACTTC. This codes for CASSQARGSSYERYF.